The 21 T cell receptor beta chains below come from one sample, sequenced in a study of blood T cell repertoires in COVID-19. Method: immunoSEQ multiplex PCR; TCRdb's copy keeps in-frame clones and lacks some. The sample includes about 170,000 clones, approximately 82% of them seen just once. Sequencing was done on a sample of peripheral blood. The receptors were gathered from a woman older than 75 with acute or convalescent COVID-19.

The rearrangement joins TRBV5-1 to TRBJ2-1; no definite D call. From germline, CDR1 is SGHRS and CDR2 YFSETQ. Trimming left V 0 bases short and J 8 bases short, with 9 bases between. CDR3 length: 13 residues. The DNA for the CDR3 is TGCGCCAGCAGCTTGGTCCGGTTCCATGAGCAGTTCTTC. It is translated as CASSLVRFHEQFF. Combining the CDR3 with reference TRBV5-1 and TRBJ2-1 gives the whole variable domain KAGVTQTPRYLIKTRGQQVTLSCSPISGHRSVSWYQQTPGQGLQFLFEYFSETQRNKGNFPGRFSGRQFSNSRSEMNVSTLELGDSALYLCASSLVRFHEQFFGPGTRLTVL.

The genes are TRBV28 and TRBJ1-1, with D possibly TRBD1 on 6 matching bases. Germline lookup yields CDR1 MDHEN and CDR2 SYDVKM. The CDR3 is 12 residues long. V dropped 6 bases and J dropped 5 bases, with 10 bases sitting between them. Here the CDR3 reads CASRTGGTEAFF. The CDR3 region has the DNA TGTGCCAGCAGGACAGGCGGGACTGAAGCTTTCTTT.

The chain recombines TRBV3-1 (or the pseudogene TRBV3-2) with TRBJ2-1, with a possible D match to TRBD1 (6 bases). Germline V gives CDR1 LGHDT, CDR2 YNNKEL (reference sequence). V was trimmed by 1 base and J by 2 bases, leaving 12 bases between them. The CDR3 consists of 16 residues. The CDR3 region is CASSQAPGVPYNEQFF. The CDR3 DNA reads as TGTGCCAGCAGCCAAGCCCCAGGGGTTCCCTACAATGAGCAGTTCTTC.

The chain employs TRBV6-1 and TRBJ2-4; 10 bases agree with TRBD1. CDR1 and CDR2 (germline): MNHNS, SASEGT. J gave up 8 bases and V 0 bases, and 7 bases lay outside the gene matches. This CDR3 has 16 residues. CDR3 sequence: CASSEALTGGLDIQYF. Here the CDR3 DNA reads TGTGCCAGCAGTGAAGCTTTGACAGGGGGCTTGGACATTCAGTACTTC.

The CDR3 bases are TGTGCCAGTACCTCGACAGGGAACTATGAAAAACTGTTTTTT. Protein: CASTSTGNYEKLFF. The rearrangement joins TRBV19 to TRBJ1-4, with 7 bases lining up with TRBD1. The V segment lost 7 bases and the J segment 6 bases; nucleotides outside the gene matches: 8. Germline V gives CDR1 LNHDA, CDR2 SQIVND (reference sequence). The CDR3 extends over 14 amino acids. The full variable domain, completed using reference TRBV19 and TRBJ1-4, is DGGITQSPKYLFRKEGQNVTLSCEQNLNHDAMYWYRQDPGQGLRLIYYSQIVNDFQKGDIAEGYSVSREKKESFPLTVTSAQKNPTAFYLCASTSTGNYEKLFFGSGTQLSVL.

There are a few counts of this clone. The DNA for the CDR3 is TGTGCCAGCAGCTTGGAGGGGACAAGGTCTGTGTATGGCTACACCTTC. Translation gives CASSLEGTRSVYGYTF. The J gene is TRBJ1-2, the V gene TRBV5-8, with D possibly matching TRBD1 (6 bases). The germline gives CDR1 SGHTS, CDR2 YDEGEE. The CDR3 consists of 16 residues. Trimming shortened V by 0 bases and J by 5 bases, and 17 bases separated the two germline ends.

CDR3 coding DNA: TGTGCCAGCAGCTTAGACGGGCCAACAGGGCAGTACTTC. This encodes CASSLDGPTGQYF. V usage is TRBV7-2 and J usage is TRBJ2-7, with a possible D match to TRBD1 (5 bases). CDR3 size: 13 residues. The germline gives CDR1 SGHTA, CDR2 FQGNSA. V shed 1 base and J shed 9 bases, with 13 bases lying between them.

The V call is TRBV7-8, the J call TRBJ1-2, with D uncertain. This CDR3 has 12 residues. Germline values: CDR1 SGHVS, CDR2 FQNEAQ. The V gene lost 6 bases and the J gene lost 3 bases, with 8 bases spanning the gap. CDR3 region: CASSNSDYGYTF. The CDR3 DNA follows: TGTGCCAGCAGTAATTCGGACTATGGCTACACCTTC.

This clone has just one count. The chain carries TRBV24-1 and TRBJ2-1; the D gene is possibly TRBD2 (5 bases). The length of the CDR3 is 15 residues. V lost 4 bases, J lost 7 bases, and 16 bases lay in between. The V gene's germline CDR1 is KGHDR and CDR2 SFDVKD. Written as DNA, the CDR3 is TGTGCCACCAGTGACTCGAGGGCCGGCGGGAATGAGCAGTTCTTC. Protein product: CATSDSRAGGNEQFF.

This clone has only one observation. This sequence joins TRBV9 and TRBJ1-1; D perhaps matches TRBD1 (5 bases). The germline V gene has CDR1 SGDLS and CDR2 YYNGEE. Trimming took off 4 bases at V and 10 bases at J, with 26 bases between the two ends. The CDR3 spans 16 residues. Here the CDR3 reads CASSPLTSRTREGAFF. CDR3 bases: TGTGCCAGCAGCCCCCTCACTTCGAGGACCAGGGAAGGAGCTTTCTTT.

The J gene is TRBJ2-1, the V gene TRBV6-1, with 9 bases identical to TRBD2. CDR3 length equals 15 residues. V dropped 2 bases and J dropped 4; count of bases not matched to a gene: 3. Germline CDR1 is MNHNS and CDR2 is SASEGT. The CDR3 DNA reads TGTGCCAGCAGTGAATCCCTAGCGGGGTACAATGAGCAGTTCTTC. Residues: CASSESLAGYNEQFF.

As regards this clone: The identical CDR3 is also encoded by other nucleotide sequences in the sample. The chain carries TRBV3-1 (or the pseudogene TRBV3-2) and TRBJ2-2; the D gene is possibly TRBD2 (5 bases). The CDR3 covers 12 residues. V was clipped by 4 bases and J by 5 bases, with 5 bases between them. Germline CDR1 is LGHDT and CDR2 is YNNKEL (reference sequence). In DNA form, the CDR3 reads TGTGCCAGCAGCCGAGGGACCGGGGAGCTGTTTTTT. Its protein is CASSRGTGELFF.

The DNA of the CDR3 is TGTGCCAATCCGGGTGACAGTTACAATGAGCAGTTCTTC. This gives the protein CANPGDSYNEQFF. The rearrangement uses TRBV7-9 and TRBJ2-1, with a tentative D call TRBD1 (5 bases). Trimming took off 10 bases at V and 4 bases at J, with 14 bases between the two ends. This CDR3 contains 13 residues. CDR1 is SEHNR and CDR2 is FQNEAQ in the germline V gene (reference sequence).

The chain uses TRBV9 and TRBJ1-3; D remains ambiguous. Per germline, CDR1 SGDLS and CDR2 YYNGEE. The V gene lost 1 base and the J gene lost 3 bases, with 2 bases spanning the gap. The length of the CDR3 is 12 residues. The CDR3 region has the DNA TGTGCCAGCAGCGTACTTGGAAACACCATATATTTT. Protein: CASSVLGNTIYF.

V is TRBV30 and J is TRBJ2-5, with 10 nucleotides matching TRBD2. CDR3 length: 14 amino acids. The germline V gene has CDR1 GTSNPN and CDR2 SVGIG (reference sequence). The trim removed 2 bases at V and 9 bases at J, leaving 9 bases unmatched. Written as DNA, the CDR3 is TGTGCCTGGAGTCCAAGTTCGAGCGGGAGGGCCCAGTACTTC. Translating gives CAWSPSSSGRAQYF.

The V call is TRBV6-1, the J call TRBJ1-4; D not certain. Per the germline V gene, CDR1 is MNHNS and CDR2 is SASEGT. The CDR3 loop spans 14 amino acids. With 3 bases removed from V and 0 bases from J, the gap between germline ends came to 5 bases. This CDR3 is CASSDGATNEKLFF. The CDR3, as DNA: TGTGCCAGCAGTGACGGAGCAACTAATGAAAAACTGTTTTTT.

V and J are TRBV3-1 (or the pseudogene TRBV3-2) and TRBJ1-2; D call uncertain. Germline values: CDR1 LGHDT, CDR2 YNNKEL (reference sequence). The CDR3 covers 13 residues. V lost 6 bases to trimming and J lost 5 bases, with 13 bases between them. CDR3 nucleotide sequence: TGTGCCAGCAGGGGCGATATGATTTATGGCTACACCTTC. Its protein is CASRGDMIYGYTF.

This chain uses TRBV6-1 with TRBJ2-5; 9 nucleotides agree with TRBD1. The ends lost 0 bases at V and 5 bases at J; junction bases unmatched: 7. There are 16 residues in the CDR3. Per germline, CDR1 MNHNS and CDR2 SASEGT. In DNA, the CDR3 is TGTGCCAGCAGTGAAGCGCTTCTAGGGACAGGGGAGACCCAGTACTTC. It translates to CASSEALLGTGETQYF.

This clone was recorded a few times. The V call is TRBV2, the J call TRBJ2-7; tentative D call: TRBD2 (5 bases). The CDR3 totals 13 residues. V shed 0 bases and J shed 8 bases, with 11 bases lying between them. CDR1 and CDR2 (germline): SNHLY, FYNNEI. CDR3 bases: TGTGCCAGCAGTGAAGCGCTTCGAGGGCAGCAGTACTTC. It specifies CASSEALRGQQYF.

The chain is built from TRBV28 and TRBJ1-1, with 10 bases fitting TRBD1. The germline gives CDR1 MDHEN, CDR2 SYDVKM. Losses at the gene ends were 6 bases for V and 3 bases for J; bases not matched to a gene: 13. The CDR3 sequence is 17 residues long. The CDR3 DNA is TGTGCCAGCAGGACGACTGACAGGGGGCCCCAGGACACTGAAGCTTTCTTT. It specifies CASRTTDRGPQDTEAFF.

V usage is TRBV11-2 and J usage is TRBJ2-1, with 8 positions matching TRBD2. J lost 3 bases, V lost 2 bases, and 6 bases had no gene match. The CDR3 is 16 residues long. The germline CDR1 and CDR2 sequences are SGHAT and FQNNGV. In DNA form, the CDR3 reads TGTGCCAGCAGCTTAATTGGAGCGGGAGACTACAATGAGCAGTTCTTC. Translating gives CASSLIGAGDYNEQFF.